Sequencing of this T cell receptor beta chain was carried out in a study of blood T cell repertoires in COVID-19. Study-wide context: COVID-19 samples from acute and convalescent phases originated in the United States, Italy and Spain. PBMCs, B-cell-depleted T cells, or T cells provided the cDNA or gDNA that made up the material.

Deletions cut 0 bases from V and 5 bases from J, with 10 bases between. CDR1 is SGHVS and CDR2 is FQNEAQ in the germline V gene. This CDR3 is built from 14 residues. In the source study's methods: Estimation of nucleated cell counts relied on the amplification of reference gene primers. Some clones are missing from TCRdb's copy, which holds only in-frame ones; the method was immunoSEQ multiplex PCR. The V and J calls and clone size are taken from that table; D and trimming were inferred from the DNA. The top ten hold approximately 2.7% of the sample, which has fewer than 200,000 clones, approximately 87% seen once.

The sequencing sample was made of peripheral blood. J is TRBJ1-2 and V is TRBV7-8, with D uncertain. This sequence was found in a middle-aged man with active or convalescent COVID-19. The CDR3 bases are TGTGCCAGCAGCTTAGCTCCGGTCGGTTATGGCTACACCTTC. Translation: CASSLAPVGYGYTF.